This paragraph reports one T cell receptor beta chain. Antigen unknown. PBMC DNA, left unsorted, was sequenced on ten immunoSEQ deep assay plates. Produced via immunoSEQ multiplex PCR; TCRdb's table is partial and in-frame only. The profile shows about 490,000 clones, approximately 78% of them singletons. The data belong to a study of shared clonotypes between healthy human individuals. Findings and caveats of the study: Sample collection involved blood only; tissue repertoires are likely different. Since donors were few, the genetic and exposure-history diversity represented was limited.

The germline gives CDR1 SGHKS, CDR2 YYEKEE (reference sequence). V was cut by 0 bases and J by 5 bases, with 8 bases left in between. This CDR3 has 13 amino acids. The specimen was PBMCs. This clonotype was sampled from a middle-aged woman in good health. Some clones in this sample may be carry-over from other donors' samples. The V gene is TRBV5-5, the J gene TRBJ2-5; D unresolved. DNA for the CDR3: TGTGCCAGCAGCTTGGCTGGTCCCGAGACCCAGTACTTC. As protein: CASSLAGPETQYF.